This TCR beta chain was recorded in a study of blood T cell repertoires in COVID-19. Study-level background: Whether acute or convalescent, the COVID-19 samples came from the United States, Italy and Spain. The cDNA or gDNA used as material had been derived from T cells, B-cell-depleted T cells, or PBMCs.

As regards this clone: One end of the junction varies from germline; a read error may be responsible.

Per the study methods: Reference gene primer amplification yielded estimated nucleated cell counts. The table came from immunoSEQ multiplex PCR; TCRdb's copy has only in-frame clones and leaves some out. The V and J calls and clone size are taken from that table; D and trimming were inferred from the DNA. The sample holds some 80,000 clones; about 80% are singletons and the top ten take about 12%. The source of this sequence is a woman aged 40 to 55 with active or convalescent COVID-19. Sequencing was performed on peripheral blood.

The DNA for the CDR3 is TGTGCCAGCAGCCCAAGGGACAAAAATCTGTTTTTT. Protein: CASSPRDKNLFF. The chain recombines TRBV7-9 with TRBJ1-4; D is possibly TRBD1 (6 bases). CDR1 is SEHNR and CDR2 is FQNEAQ in the germline V gene (reference sequence). The CDR3 loop spans 12 amino acids. Filled out from reference TRBV7-9 and TRBJ1-4, the complete variable domain reads DTGVSQNPRHKITKRGQNVTFRCDPISEHNRLYWYRQTLGQGPEFLTYFQNEAQLEKSRLLSDRFSAERPKGSFSTLEIQRTEQGDSAMYLCASSPRDKNLFFGSGTQLSVL.